This TCR beta chain was documented in a study of cytomegalovirus exposure and HLA in healthy donors. Study context: Out of about 360 genotyped donors, about 76% belonged to the Caucasian-associated ancestry cluster. Whole-study findings and limits: The only immune exposure information that was available was CMV serostatus. Most TCR beta V segments were productive about 87% or about 30% of the time in an earlier analysis. In all likelihood, a cluster of highly shared sequence variants was a sequencing artifact.

Germline trimming cut 6 bases from V and 0 bases from J; bases unmatched to any gene: 7. This CDR3 is built from 15 residues. The V gene's germline CDR1 is SGHTA and CDR2 FQGNSA. Points on this clone: Its antigen is still unknown.

The primer mix had 60 Vbeta and 13 Jbeta primers. The table came from immunoSEQ multiplex PCR; TCRdb's copy has only in-frame clones and leaves some out. Of 100,000 or so clones in the sample, 78% are singletons; the top ten hold approximately 1.2%. The receptor was isolated from a young man in good health and CMV-seronegative. The rearrangement uses TRBV7-2 and TRBJ2-7; 8 nucleotides line up with TRBD1. The specimen was PBMCs. CDR3 residues: CASSPDRGSSYEQYF. The CDR3 DNA is TGTGCCAGCAGTCCTGACAGGGGCAGCTCCTACGAGCAGTACTTC.